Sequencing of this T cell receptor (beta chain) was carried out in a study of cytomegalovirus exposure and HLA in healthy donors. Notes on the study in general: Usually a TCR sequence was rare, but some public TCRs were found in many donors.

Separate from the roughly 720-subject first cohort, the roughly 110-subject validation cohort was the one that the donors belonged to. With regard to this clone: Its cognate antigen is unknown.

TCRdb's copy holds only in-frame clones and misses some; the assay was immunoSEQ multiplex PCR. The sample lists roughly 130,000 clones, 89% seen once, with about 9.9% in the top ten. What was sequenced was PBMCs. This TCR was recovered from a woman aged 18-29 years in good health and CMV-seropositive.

The CDR3 DNA is TGCGCCAGCAGTGACCGGCGGGGCCTACGCGAGCAGTACTTC. Translated: CASSDRRGLREQYF. V is TRBV5-1 and J is TRBJ2-7, with a tentative D call TRBD2 (6 bases). The CDR3 covers 14 residues. V was shortened by 5 bases and J by 6 bases, with 18 bases between the two germline ends. Per the germline V gene, CDR1 is SGHRS and CDR2 is YFSETQ.